This T cell receptor (beta chain) was obtained from a study of blood T cells in healthy people across ages (dated by TCRdb to between 2015 and 2016). With regard to the full study: Template switching captured roughly one uniquely barcoded TCR beta cDNA molecule per two T cells in model experiments. Donors of different ages were randomly distributed across sequencing lanes to avoid experimental bias. Using the same blood draw, the study looked at two additional independent replicas of 1 million unique cDNA reads for two donors, one aged 18 to 30 and the other aged 80 or older. The study measured age-related changes in TCR beta repertoire diversity using deep sequencing normalized with unique cDNA molecular identifiers. Four age groups were formed from the donors: young (average roughly 15 years), middle-aged (approximately 41), aged (around 68) and long-lived (around 82). Broader findings and caveats from the paper: There was a strong correlation between observed TCR beta diversity and the percentage of naive T cells measured by flow cytometry. Estimates of total diversity from one million sequenced T cells were regarded as lower bounds and underestimates. Because the CMV infection status of the donors was unknown, age-related changes in expanded clonotypes may potentially have been confounded. As age increased, observed TCR beta diversity per million T cells dropped in a roughly linear way, and a significant reduction was already evident by age 40. Compared with the aged group, the long-lived group had more naive CD4+ T cells, fewer expanded clones and increased TCR diversity, suggesting age selection. Bulk unsorted PBMC profiling prevented conclusive comparison of naive and antigen-experienced compartments.

The donors were 40 or so Caucasian individuals from Russia, aged roughly 6 to 90 years, who were systemically healthy. Around 10 milliliters of peripheral blood were collected from each donor into EDTA-treated Vacutainer tubes. PBMCs were isolated by Ficoll-Paque density-gradient centrifugation, with at least 6.5 million obtained per sample. Total RNA was extracted from PBMCs with Trizol reagent, with at least 5 micrograms obtained per sample. Naive CD45RAhigh/CD27high T cell percentages were measured by flow cytometry on a PBMC aliquot from every donor. The germline V gene gives CDR1 as SGHDT and CDR2 as YYEEEE. The CDR3 sequence holds 16 residues, the cysteine and phenylalanine included. Kept here is only the CDR3 DNA, which spans 48 bases and is read in frame from base 1. In the case of this clonotype: There is no known antigen for this receptor. Base qualities are not at hand, and no much larger clone is one base apart.

Libraries were prepared through 5' RACE. The second PCR ran for about 6 to 12 cycles and used a J-beta primer mix along with a sample-barcoded 5' primer. A unique molecular identifier was introduced onto each TCR beta cDNA molecule by a template-switch 5' adaptor carrying 12 random nucleotides. Each sample yielded at least 3 million CDR3-containing paired-end reads. All of the RNA was converted into first-strand cDNA using the Mint cDNA synthesis kit, with a TRBC-specific oligonucleotide serving as the primer. Following uracil-DNA glycosylase treatment, a first 18-cycle PCR with universal primers M1SS and BC2_uni_R was performed on all cDNA. The published analysis was carried out like this. For normalization, 1 million high-quality reads, each with a distinct molecular identifier, were randomly selected from each sample. Reads sharing molecular identifiers were discarded rather than binned into consensus sequences. MiTCR, set to a Q25 quality threshold and the strictest error-elimination algorithm, was used for CDR3 identification, clonotype clustering and error correction. A nonparametric unseen species model with Euler transformation was used to estimate lower-bound total TCR beta diversity. TCRdb reran the public reads through fastp at Q25 and MiXCR, keeping productive beta chains. Every entry covers one CDR3 protein and lists the most common genes and DNA from its rows. The V and J calls and clone size are TCRdb's, not the authors'. Within this sample are approximately 2,000,000 distinct CDR3 sequences, with 30% to 40% of them counted one time only. 20% to 25% of the sample lies in the top ten.

The chain couples TRBV5-6 to TRBJ2-7; 8 nucleotides in the junction match TRBD1. The J call may be wrong; the DNA end is better matched by TRBJ2-5. This sequence was found in a human donor in good health. Sequenced material: blood. The DNA sequence is given as TGTGCCAGCAGCTTGTTCCTCACCAGGGGGCTTGGGACCCAGTACTTC. Its protein is CASSLFLTRGLGTQYF.